Shown below are 23 T cell receptor beta chains from a single sample sequenced in a study of molecular identifiers for immune sequencing clone quantification. TCRdb re-called the PCR reads through MiXCR, storing one row per CDR3 protein. This table has about 640,000 distinct CDR3 sequences, about 20% appearing once. Material: naive CD8+ T cells from blood, with Jurkat cell RNA spiked in. Subset denoted: FACS-sorted CD8+CD4-CCR7+CD45RA+ naive T cells. These receptor sequences come from a human donor in good health. Some libraries in this study had Jurkat cell RNA spiked in.

V is TRBV4-1 and J is TRBJ1-2; D may be TRBD1 (5 bases). This CDR3 spans 17 amino acids. Germline CDR1 MGHRA, CDR2 YSYEKL. The ends were cut back, 2 bases at V and 8 bases at J, with 24 bases in the middle. For the CDR3, the DNA is TGCGCCAGCAGCCAACTACCTGACAATGGAGGGGTCGGGGGCTACACCTTC. Translating gives CASSQLPDNGGVGGYTF.

In this sample, this clonotype turned up a few times. This chain links TRBV20-1 with TRBJ2-1, with D perhaps matching TRBD2 (5 bases). CDR1 is DFQATT, CDR2 SNEGSKA, per germline (reference sequence). The CDR3 is 14 amino acids. Trimming removed 3 bases from V and 0 bases from J, with 9 bases in between. CDR3 sequence (DNA): TGCAGTGCTAGGGAGCGGAGCTCCTACAATGAGCAGTTCTTC. This sequence encodes CSARERSSYNEQFF.

Worth noting for this clonotype: One junction end disagrees with the germline gene, perhaps due to a read error. The V gene is TRBV2, the J gene TRBJ1-6; D might be TRBD1 (6 bases). Germline V gene lookup returns CDR1 SNHLY and CDR2 FYNNEI. This CDR3 spans 18 amino acids. This CDR3 is CASSPQTTGYAYNSPLHF. The CDR3 nucleotides read TGTGCCAGCAGCCCCCAGACGACAGGTTATGCCTATAATTCCCCCCTCCACTTT.

Points on this clonotype: A much larger clone differs from this one at a single base, so this may be a read error. This chain uses TRBV23-1 with TRBJ2-4; D call uncertain. Being an ORF, TRBV23-1 has a function that is uncertain. V was shortened by 5 bases and J by 5 bases, with 25 bases between the two germline ends. The CDR3 extends over 18 amino acids. CDR3 amino acids: CASSKTVEYRYIENIQYF. In nucleotides, the CDR3 is TGCGCCAGCAGTAAGACCGTTGAGTATAGGTACATAGAAAACATTCAGTACTTC.

A few counts support this clonotype. This rearrangement joins TRBV27 to TRBJ2-7, with 9 positions matching TRBD2. The V segment lost 3 bases and the J segment 7 bases; nucleotides outside the gene matches: 10. The CDR3 runs 15 residues. Per the germline V gene, CDR1 is MNHEY and CDR2 is SMNVEV (reference sequence). This chain's CDR3 is CASSFGTSSREEQYF. The CDR3 DNA reads TGTGCCAGCAGTTTTGGGACTAGCTCTCGGGAAGAGCAGTACTTC.

In this sample, this clonotype turned up many times. V usage is TRBV4-3 and J usage is TRBJ1-4; TRBD1 matches 9 bases. This CDR3 has 14 amino acids. The germline gives CDR1 LGHNA, CDR2 YSLEER. After removal of 4 bases from V and 7 bases from J, the junction contained 4 bases not matched to a gene. DNA for the CDR3: TGCGCCAGCAGCCTCGGGACAGGGTTTGAAAAACTGTTTTTT. Its translation is CASSLGTGFEKLFF.

This clonotype was seen at least ten times. The chain carries TRBV4-1 and TRBJ1-6; a possible D gene is TRBD1 (6 bases). The CDR3 totals 14 residues. Germline V gene lookup returns CDR1 MGHRA and CDR2 YSYEKL. Trimming removed 3 bases from V and 9 bases from J, with 12 bases in between. CDR3 amino acids: CASSQSDSFSPLHF. Here the CDR3 DNA reads TGCGCCAGCAGCCAGTCGGACAGTTTTTCACCCCTCCACTTT.

This clonotype occurred once. At one of its ends the junction is not consistent with the germline gene, which may arise from a read error. This rearrangement joins TRBV27 to TRBJ1-4, with 8 bases identical to TRBD1. The germline CDR1 and CDR2 sequences are MNHEY and SMNVEV (reference sequence). The length of the CDR3 is 17 residues. The CDR3 loop reads CTSTPPRPGQGTEKLFF. CDR3 bases: TGTACCAGCACCCCCCCCCGTCCTGGACAGGGAACTGAAAAACTGTTTTTT.

This clonotype was detected a few times. This chain connects TRBV14 to TRBJ2-3; D call uncertain. The V and J ends lost 2 bases and 1 base respectively, with 7 bases between them. The germline V gene encodes CDR1 SGHDN and CDR2 FVKESK. The CDR3 totals 14 residues. CDR3 coding DNA: TGTGCCAGCAGCCAACTAATGGGCACAGATACGCAGTATTTT. Encoded protein: CASSQLMGTDTQYF.

There are a few counts of this clonotype. The chain recombines TRBV13 with TRBJ2-2; D is unclear. The CDR3 runs 15 residues. V shed 2 bases and J shed 6 bases, with 13 bases lying between them. CDR1 and CDR2 (germline): PRHDT, FYEKMQ (reference sequence). The CDR3 region has the DNA TGTGCCAGCAGCTTAACATCCGTCGGGTCCGGGGAGCTGTTTTTT. It specifies CASSLTSVGSGELFF. The full variable domain, with the rest looked up from reference TRBV13 and TRBJ2-2, is AAGVIQSPRHLIKEKRETATLKCYPIPRHDTVYWYQQGPGQDPQFLISFYEKMQSDKGSIPDRFSAQQFSDYHSELNMSSLELGDSALYFCASSLTSVGSGELFFGEGSRLTVL.

This clonotype was picked up many times. This chain uses TRBV27 with TRBJ1-5; D is uncertain. The CDR3 extends over 17 amino acids. Germline V gene lookup returns CDR1 MNHEY and CDR2 SMNVEV (reference sequence). Between the trimmed V and J ends, which lost 5 bases and 1 base, there was a span of 18 bases. The CDR3 DNA reads TGTGCCAGCAGTACTATATCCAACTTTGGGAGCAATCAGCCCCAGCATTTT. Residues: CASSTISNFGSNQPQHF.

This clonotype was picked up many times. CDR3 region: CASSTTGTNPNTEAFF. CDR3 nucleotide sequence: TGTGCCAGTAGTACTACAGGAACGAATCCGAACACTGAAGCTTTCTTT. The chain combines TRBV19 with TRBJ1-1, with D possibly TRBD1 on 5 matching bases. This CDR3 has 16 residues. V was pared by 4 bases and J by 1 base, with 16 bases between. CDR1 and CDR2 from the germline V gene are LNHDA and SQIVND (reference sequence).

This clonotype was detected ten times or more. This sequence joins TRBV6-2 or TRBV6-3 and TRBJ2-6; possibly TRBD1 or TRBD2 for D (5 bases each). The germline gives CDR1 MNHEY, CDR2 SVGEGT. There are 18 residues in the CDR3. The V and J ends lost 7 bases and 0 bases respectively, with 19 bases between them. The CDR3 nucleotides read TGTGCCAGCACAAACCCCCCGGGGACCTTCTCTGGGGCCAACGTCCTGACTTTC. Translation gives CASTNPPGTFSGANVLTF.

Of note for this clonotype: Given a much more abundant clone one base away, this may be a read error. The rearrangement joins TRBV28 to TRBJ2-7; 10 bases are a match to TRBD2. Germline values: CDR1 MDHEN, CDR2 SYDVKM. This CDR3 contains 15 residues. This CDR3 is CVSSSQREGPYEQYF. CDR3 bases: TGTGTCAGCAGCTCTCAGCGGGAGGGACCCTACGAGCAGTACTTC.

This clonotype was counted many times. This sequence joins TRBV15 and TRBJ1-5, with D maybe TRBD1 (5 bases). Germline assignment: CDR1 LNHNV and CDR2 YYDKDF (reference sequence). V lost 1 base and J lost 5, with 15 bases in between. This CDR3 has 16 residues. The CDR3 nucleotides read TGTGCCACCAGCAGAGTCGGACACTTGGCCCATCAGCCCCAGCATTTT. It yields the protein CATSRVGHLAHQPQHF.

This clonotype was picked up many times. This rearrangement joins TRBV20-1 to TRBJ1-6, with a tentative D call TRBD1 (5 bases). The CDR3 totals 15 residues. The V end lost 2 bases, the J end lost 11 bases, and 19 bases lay between the germline ends. Germline lookup yields CDR1 DFQATT and CDR2 SNEGSKA (reference sequence). The CDR3 sequence is CSARIDSRIHPPLHF. The CDR3 DNA is TGCAGTGCTAGAATCGACAGTCGGATTCATCCACCCCTCCACTTT.

This clonotype was recorded many times. The V gene is TRBV12-3 or TRBV12-4, the J gene TRBJ1-5; no clear D gene. Trimming took 5 bases from V and 5 from J, leaving 13 bases between them. This CDR3 is 14 amino acids long. The CDR3 loop reads CASSTRAGYQPQHF. The DNA of the CDR3 is TGTGCCAGCAGTACAAGGGCAGGCTATCAGCCCCAGCATTTT.

For this clonotype: A much larger clone differs from this one at a single base, so this may be a read error. The V gene is TRBV7-9, the J gene TRBJ1-4; D remains unclear. Germline values: CDR1 SEHNR, CDR2 FQNEAQ (reference sequence). This CDR3 comprises 11 residues. The CDR3 loop reads CAVDLNEKLVF. The CDR3 DNA reads as TGTGCCGTTGACCTAAATGAAAAACTGGTTTTT.

The rearrangement joins TRBV6-2 or TRBV6-3 to TRBJ1-2; 7 bases align to TRBD1. The germline gives CDR1 MNHEY, CDR2 SVGEGT. The V gene end was trimmed by 8 bases and the J gene end by 6 bases; junction bases not matched to a gene: 9. The CDR3 contains 13 residues. CDR3 amino acids: CASCQDRVDGYTF. CDR3 bases: TGTGCCAGCTGTCAAGACAGGGTTGATGGCTACACCTTC.

This clonotype has a handful of counts. The rearrangement links TRBV14 to TRBJ2-1; 7 bases agree with TRBD1. Unmatched junction bases numbered 18, after V lost 5 bases and J lost 8 bases. Per germline, CDR1 SGHDN and CDR2 FVKESK. The CDR3 covers 17 residues. The CDR3 spells CASSSVPSRQGSYEQFF. DNA for the CDR3: TGTGCCAGCAGCTCGGTCCCCTCCAGACAGGGCTCCTATGAGCAGTTCTTC.

This clonotype was picked up a small number of times. The V and J genes are TRBV11-3 and TRBJ2-1; possible D gene TRBD2, 5 bases. Trimming stripped 3 bases from V and 3 bases from J, with 12 bases between. Germline V lookup: CDR1 SGHNT, CDR2 YENEEA. CDR3 length: 15 amino acids. The CDR3 loop reads CASSLSREGYNEQFF. CDR3 nucleotides: TGTGCCAGCAGCTTGAGCCGGGAAGGCTACAATGAGCAGTTCTTC.

This clonotype was recorded many times. V gene TRBV12-3 or TRBV12-4 combines with J gene TRBJ1-2; no clear D. V gave up 6 bases and J gave up 3 bases, with 11 bases separating them. This CDR3 comprises 13 residues. The DNA of the CDR3 is TGTGCCAGCAGCCAATCACTCCACTATGGCTACACCTTC. This encodes CASSQSLHYGYTF.

At least ten counts were recorded for this clonotype. This chain joins TRBV5-4 and TRBJ2-7, with a tentative D call TRBD2 (5 bases). V was shortened by 3 bases and J by 2 bases, with 12 bases between the two germline ends. Germline values: CDR1 SGHNT, CDR2 YYREEE (reference sequence). The CDR3 is made up of 14 amino acids. The CDR3 region has the DNA TGTGCCAGCAGCTGGAGCGGAGCCCCCTACGAGCAGTACTTC. This encodes CASSWSGAPYEQYF. The full variable domain, with the rest looked up from reference TRBV5-4 and TRBJ2-7, is ETGVTQSPTHLIKTRGQQVTLRCSSQSGHNTVSWYQQALGQGPQFIFQYYREEENGRGNFPPRFSGLQFPNYSSELNVNALELDDSALYLCASSWSGAPYEQYFGPGTRLTVT.